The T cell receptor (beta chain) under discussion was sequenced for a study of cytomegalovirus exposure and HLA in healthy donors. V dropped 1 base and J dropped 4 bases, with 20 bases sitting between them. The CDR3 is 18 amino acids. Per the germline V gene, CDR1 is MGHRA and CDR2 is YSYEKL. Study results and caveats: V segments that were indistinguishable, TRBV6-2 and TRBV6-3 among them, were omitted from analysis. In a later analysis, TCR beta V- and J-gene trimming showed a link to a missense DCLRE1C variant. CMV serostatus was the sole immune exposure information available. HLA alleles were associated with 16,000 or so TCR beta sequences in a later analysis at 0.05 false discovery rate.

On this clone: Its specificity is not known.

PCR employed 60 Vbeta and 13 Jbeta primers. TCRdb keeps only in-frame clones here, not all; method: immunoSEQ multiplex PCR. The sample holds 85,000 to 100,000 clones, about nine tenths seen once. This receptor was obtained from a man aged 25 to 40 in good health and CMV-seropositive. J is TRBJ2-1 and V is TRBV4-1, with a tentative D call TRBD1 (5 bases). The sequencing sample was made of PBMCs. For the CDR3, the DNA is TGCGCCAGCAGCCAAGGGGGCCCTACGGGCAGCACATACAATGAGCAGTTCTTC. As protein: CASSQGGPTGSTYNEQFF.